Following are 11 T cell receptor beta chains from one sample sequenced in a study of T cell repertoires in cytomegalovirus infection. TCRdb reprocessed the reads via MiXCR and lists one record per CDR3 protein. The table shows over 100,000 distinct CDR3 sequences, with roughly a tenth occurring only once. No antigen is known for these receptors. Source material: PBMCs, sequenced either directly or after in vitro stimulation (not recorded which). The origin of the receptors is a human donor in good health (CMV status not recorded). Some clones in this sample may be carry-over from other donors' samples.

This clonotype has more than one count but fewer than ten. The chain has TRBV6-2 or TRBV6-3 and TRBJ2-7, with 8 bases aligning to TRBD2. The junction had 3 bases not matched to a gene; V was cut back by 0 bases and J by 5 bases. CDR3 size: 14 residues. The germline gives CDR1 MNHEY, CDR2 SVGEGT. DNA of the CDR3: TGTGCCAGCAGTTACTCGAGACTAGCGAACGAGCAGTACGTC. Amino acid sequence: CASSYSRLANEQYV.

The chain joins TRBV19 to TRBJ1-5; D is ambiguous. In germline, CDR1 is LNHDA, CDR2 SQIVND (reference sequence). This CDR3 region has 14 residues. Trimming pared 5 bases from V and 10 bases from J, leaving 18 bases between. In nucleotides, the CDR3 is TGTGCCAGTAGTGTACGACCAGAAACCGACCCCCAGCATTTT. Protein: CASSVRPETDPQHF. Looking up the rest from reference TRBV19 and TRBJ1-5 gives the full variable domain: DGGITQSPKYLFRKEGQNVTLSCEQNLNHDAMYWYRQDPGQGLRLIYYSQIVNDFQKGDIAEGYSVSREKKESFPLTVTSAQKNPTAFYLCASSVRPETDPQHFGDGTRLSIL.

This clonotype has ten or more counts. The chain joins TRBV6-6 to TRBJ2-1, with TRBD2 identical over 7 bases. Per germline, CDR1 MNHNY and CDR2 SVGAGI (reference sequence). The CDR3 consists of 15 residues. V shed 4 bases, J shed 1 base, and the junction held 4 bases outside the gene matches. CDR3: CASSFAGVSYNEQFF. The CDR3 region has the DNA TGTGCCAGCAGTTTCGCGGGAGTTTCCTACAATGAGCAGTTCTTC.

The V and J genes are TRBV12-3 or TRBV12-4 and TRBJ1-5; 8 nucleotides line up with TRBD1. The CDR3 has 15 residues. The V segment lost 5 bases and the J segment 9 bases; nucleotides outside the gene matches: 12. CDR3 DNA: TGTGCCAGCAGTCCCGGGACAGGTCAAAGCTTGCCCCAGCATTTT. Translating gives CASSPGTGQSLPQHF.

The rearrangement uses TRBV5-1 and TRBJ2-5; D is unclear. The CDR3 is made up of 11 amino acids. The ends were cut back, 7 bases at V and 2 bases at J, with 6 bases in the middle. Germline CDR1 reads SGHRS; CDR2 reads YFSETQ. DNA for the CDR3: TGCGCCAGCGGTGTTCAAGAGACCCAGTACTTC. Translated, it gives CASGVQETQYF.

At least ten counts were recorded for this clonotype. The chain joins TRBV4-1 to TRBJ1-1; D remains unclear. V gave up 2 bases and J gave up 2 bases, with 9 bases separating them. CDR1 is MGHRA, CDR2 YSYEKL, per germline. The CDR3 is 14 residues long. CDR3 sequence: CASSQSFLNTEAFF. CDR3 sequence (DNA): TGCGCCAGCAGCCAAAGTTTCCTAAACACTGAAGCTTTCTTT.

This chain links TRBV14 with TRBJ2-5, with 10 bases that match TRBD1. CDR1 and CDR2 from the germline V gene are SGHDN and FVKESK. The CDR3 runs to 16 residues. V trimming: 1 base; J trimming: 5 bases; junction bases outside the gene matches: 7. This CDR3 reads CASSQVAGQGLETQYF. CDR3 DNA sequence: TGTGCCAGCAGCCAAGTGGCGGGACAGGGGTTGGAGACCCAGTACTTC.

This clonotype has a count of ten or more. This sequence joins TRBV6-2 or TRBV6-3 and TRBJ2-1; TRBD2 agrees at 7 bases. The J segment lost 5 bases and the V segment lost 0 bases, leaving 13 bases of the junction unmatched. The CDR3 has 18 amino acids. Germline V gives CDR1 MNHEY, CDR2 SVGEGT. The CDR3 coding sequence is TGTGCCAGCAGTTACTCGATAACACGGGACTACAGCCACAATGAGCAGTTCTTC. Translating gives CASSYSITRDYSHNEQFF.

In this sample, this clonotype turned up a few times. This chain connects TRBV12-3 or TRBV12-4 to TRBJ1-2, with 10 positions matching TRBD1. V gave up 6 bases and J gave up 1 base; unmatched junction bases: 2. CDR3 length equals 14 residues. The CDR3 spells CASRGTGVNYGYTF. CDR3 nucleotide sequence: TGTGCCAGCAGAGGGACAGGGGTTAACTATGGCTACACCTTC.

This clonotype was detected only a few times. The chain employs TRBV7-3 and TRBJ2-5, with 7 bases fitting TRBD2. This CDR3 region has 14 residues. The germline V gene has CDR1 SGHTA and CDR2 FQGTGA. Trimming took 5 bases from V and 5 from J; bases not matched to a gene: 8. The CDR3 sequence: CASSPAGGRETQYF. DNA for the CDR3: TGTGCCAGCAGCCCCGCCGGGGGGAGGGAGACCCAGTACTTC.

The chain joins TRBV3-1 to TRBJ2-2; 7 bases fit TRBD2. The CDR3 length is 14 residues. With V trimmed by 2 bases and J by 5 bases, 2 bases remained unmatched. Germline CDR1 and CDR2: LGHDT and YNNKEL (reference sequence). The CDR3, as DNA: TGTGCCAGCAGCCAACTGGGAGGGACCGGGGAGCTGTTTTTT. It translates to CASSQLGGTGELFF.